What follows are 27 T cell receptor beta chains derived from one specimen sequenced in a study of T cells in Graves' hyperthyroidism and ophthalmopathy. Amplified TCR beta CDR3 regions came from RNA transcripts. TCR CDR3 regions were first amplified by RT-PCR with HTBI primers. TCRdb passed the multiplex PCR reads through MiXCR, listing each CDR3 protein once. This sample has about 200,000 distinct CDR3 sequences, with 17% found just once. The sample consisted of blood. The receptor set was obtained from a woman between 45 and 65 years old with Graves' hyperthyroidism.

This clonotype was seen many times. This chain links TRBV29-1 with TRBJ2-1, with D perhaps given as TRBD1 or TRBD2 (5 bases each). CDR3 size: 11 residues. The germline CDR1 and CDR2 sequences are SQVTM and ANQGSEA. V dropped 7 bases and J dropped 5 bases, with 9 bases sitting between them. CDR3 sequence reads: CSAGTNNEQFF. The CDR3 region has the DNA TGCAGCGCTGGGACCAACAATGAGCAGTTCTTC.

Comment on this clonotype: A much larger clone is a single base away; this may be a read error. The chain couples TRBV3-1 to TRBJ2-7, with D maybe TRBD1 (6 bases). The germline gives CDR1 LGHDT, CDR2 YNNKEL (reference sequence). The CDR3 runs to 13 residues. The CDR3 bases are TGTGCCGGCAGCCCAGGGGCCTCCTACGAGCAGTACTTC. It is translated as CAGSPGASYEQYF.

This clonotype was counted at least ten times. The rearrangement links TRBV6-1 to TRBJ1-2; D possibly corresponds to TRBD1 (5 bases). Germline V gene lookup returns CDR1 MNHNS and CDR2 SASEGT. The CDR3 is 14 residues long. V lost 6 bases and J lost 5, with 16 bases in between. The CDR3 sequence: CASSPDRQTYGYTF. In nucleotides, the CDR3 is TGTGCCAGCAGCCCTGACAGACAGACATATGGCTACACCTTC.

This clonotype was picked up many times. The V call is TRBV29-1, the J call TRBJ2-2, with D hard to call. This CDR3 spans 11 amino acids. The V gene's germline CDR1 is SQVTM and CDR2 ANQGSEA. The V end was cut by 5 bases, the J end by 1 base, with 2 bases between. CDR3 nucleotide sequence: TGCAGCGTTAAGAACACCGGGGAGCTGTTTTTT. Protein: CSVKNTGELFF.

This clonotype was seen only a few times. The gene calls are TRBV27 and TRBJ2-1; 14 nucleotides line up with TRBD2. Per the germline V gene, CDR1 is MNHEY and CDR2 is SMNVEV (reference sequence). V trimming: 2 bases; J trimming: 7 bases; junction bases outside the gene matches: 7. The length of the CDR3 is 17 residues. CDR3 sequence: CASSLVATSGRVNEQFF. The CDR3 nucleotides read TGTGCCAGCAGTTTAGTCGCGACTAGCGGGAGGGTAAATGAGCAGTTCTTC.

This clonotype was seen only a few times. This rearrangement joins TRBV30 to TRBJ2-2; D unresolved. The CDR3 consists of 12 residues. CDR1 is GTSNPN, CDR2 SVGIG, per germline (reference sequence). The V end was cut by 4 bases, the J end by 5 bases, with 8 bases between. CDR3 sequence reads: CAWNVGTGELFF. For the CDR3, the DNA is TGTGCCTGGAACGTAGGTACCGGGGAGCTGTTTTTT.

This rearrangement joins TRBV7-3 to TRBJ2-3; D is unresolved. The CDR3 is made up of 13 amino acids. In germline, CDR1 is SGHTA, CDR2 FQGTGA. V lost 2 bases and J 6 bases, leaving 9 bases between the germline ends. DNA for the CDR3: TGTGCCAGCAGCTTAGACCCAAGGGATACGCAGTATTTT. Protein product: CASSLDPRDTQYF.

This chain uses TRBV30 with TRBJ2-5; TRBD2 matches at 8 bases. This CDR3 is built from 13 residues. Looked up from germline, CDR1 is GTSNPN and CDR2 is SVGIG (reference sequence). With 0 bases clipped from V and 9 bases from J, the junction kept 6 bases outside the gene matches. CDR3 in DNA: TGTGCCTGGAGTGTAGCGGGAGAACGGTCCCAGTACTTC. It translates to CAWSVAGERSQYF.

J is TRBJ2-3 and V is TRBV20-1; possible D gene TRBD1, 6 bases. This CDR3 has 15 amino acids. CDR1 and CDR2 (germline): DFQATT, SNEGSKA (reference sequence). The V gene lost 0 bases and the J gene lost 1 base, with 11 bases spanning the gap. This CDR3 is CSARDLGAGTDTQYF. CDR3 sequence (DNA): TGCAGTGCTAGAGATCTGGGGGCTGGCACAGATACGCAGTATTTT.

The CDR3 region is CSARDRGRGSSNQPQHF. CDR3 sequence (DNA): TGCAGTGCTAGAGATCGGGGAAGGGGAAGTAGCAATCAGCCCCAGCATTTT. The chain uses TRBV20-1 and TRBJ1-5; D is possibly TRBD1 (5 bases). The CDR3 runs 17 residues. V was shortened by 0 bases and J by 0 bases, with 15 bases between the two germline ends. CDR1 is DFQATT and CDR2 is SNEGSKA in the germline V gene (reference sequence).

This sequence joins TRBV28 and TRBJ2-2, with D possibly matching TRBD2 (5 bases). CDR3 length: 14 residues. Trimming cost V 4 bases and J 4 bases, with 10 bases left between them. CDR1 is MDHEN, CDR2 SYDVKM, per germline. The CDR3 region has the DNA TGTGCCAGCAGTTCAATCGGAGGCACCGGGGAGCTGTTTTTT. Translated, it gives CASSSIGGTGELFF.

Concerning this clonotype: A junction boundary mismatches the germline segment, possibly from a read error. This sequence joins TRBV28 and TRBJ2-7; D is unresolved. The CDR3 consists of 14 residues. Germline V CDR1 and CDR2: MDHEN, SYDVKM. DNA for the CDR3: TGTGCCAGCAGCGACCGTGAATTCTCCCACGAGCAGTACTTC. Translation: CASSDREFSHEQYF.

V and J are TRBV9 and TRBJ2-7; 7 bases map to TRBD2. V was pared by 3 bases and J by 2 bases, with 5 bases of the junction left unmatched. CDR3 size: 14 residues. Germline V gives CDR1 SGDLS, CDR2 YYNGEE. The CDR3 DNA is TGTGCCAGCAGCGGGACTAGGGCCCCCTACGAGCAGTACTTC. Translating it yields CASSGTRAPYEQYF. Looking up the rest from reference TRBV9 and TRBJ2-7 gives the full variable domain: DSGVTQTPKHLITATGQRVTLRCSPRSGDLSVYWYQQSLDQGLQFLIQYYNGEERAKGNILERFSAQQFPDLHSELNLSSLELGDSALYFCASSGTRAPYEQYFGPGTRLTVT.

For the CDR3, the DNA is TGTGCCAGCAAGGACAGGGGGCGCGAGAACTATGGCTACACCTTC. Protein product: CASKDRGRENYGYTF. The chain links TRBV28 to TRBJ1-2, with 11 bases that match TRBD1. Germline trimming cut 7 bases from V and 2 bases from J; bases unmatched to any gene: 6. CDR3 size: 15 residues. Per the germline V gene, CDR1 is MDHEN and CDR2 is SYDVKM.

The table lists this clonotype with many counts. J is TRBJ2-3 and V is TRBV20-1; possible D gene TRBD1, 5 bases. The germline V gene has CDR1 DFQATT and CDR2 SNEGSKA (reference sequence). CDR3 length: 15 residues. V was trimmed by 5 bases and J by 1 base, leaving 16 bases between them. The CDR3 DNA follows: TGCAGTGCTTCTTACCCAAAAGGGGGCACAGATACGCAGTATTTT. Translating it yields CSASYPKGGTDTQYF.

On this clonotype: This clone may be a read error of a much larger clone one base away. CDR3 in amino acids: CASSFLLAGGGEQYF. CDR3 sequence (DNA): TGTGCCAGCAGTTTCCTTCTAGCGGGAGGCGGTGAGCAGTACTTC. The rearrangement links TRBV27 to TRBJ2-7; 11 positions match TRBD2. V gave up 3 bases and J gave up 7 bases; unmatched junction bases: 8. The CDR3 has 15 amino acids. Per germline, CDR1 MNHEY and CDR2 SMNVEV (reference sequence).

V gene TRBV19 combines with J gene TRBJ2-1; 7 bases match TRBD2. The CDR3 has 17 amino acids. The germline V gene has CDR1 LNHDA and CDR2 SQIVND (reference sequence). V gave up 3 bases and J gave up 4 bases; unmatched junction bases: 12. The CDR3 protein is CASSILTSIPRYNEQFF. For the CDR3, the DNA is TGTGCCAGTAGTATCCTGACTAGCATACCGCGATACAATGAGCAGTTCTTC.

This clonotype came up many times. The chain is built from TRBV20-1 and TRBJ1-2; D remains ambiguous. The germline V gene encodes CDR1 DFQATT and CDR2 SNEGSKA (reference sequence). This CDR3 is built from 10 residues. Trimming took 6 bases from V and 7 from J, leaving 9 bases between them. As DNA, the CDR3 is TGCAGTGCCTCGGACTCTGGCTACACCTTC. This gives the protein CSASDSGYTF.

This chain links TRBV2 with TRBJ1-5; D unresolved. The CDR3 totals 14 residues. Germline V gene lookup returns CDR1 SNHLY and CDR2 FYNNEI. Trimming pared 6 bases from V and 7 bases from J, leaving 16 bases between. CDR3 residues: CASRERTGIQPQHF. CDR3 bases: TGTGCCAGCAGAGAGAGAACGGGGATACAGCCCCAGCATTTT. The full variable domain, in which reference TRBV2 and TRBJ1-5 provide the parts outside the CDR3, is EPEVTQTPSHQVTQMGQEVILRCVPISNHLYFYWYRQILGQKVEFLVSFYNNEISEKSEIFDDQFSVERPDGSNFTLKIRSTKLEDSAMYFCASRERTGIQPQHFGDGTRLSIL.

This clonotype was found a few times. The CDR3 DNA sequence: TGTGCCAGCAGTAGACTCCGGTTCTTC. Encoded protein: CASSRLRFF. This sequence joins TRBV6-1 and TRBJ2-1; no clear D gene. From germline, CDR1 is MNHNS and CDR2 SASEGT. V shed 5 bases and J shed 15 bases, with 8 bases lying between them. The CDR3 is made up of 9 amino acids.

This clonotype was observed many times. CDR3 sequence (DNA): TGTGCCACCAGTGGAGTTTATAACACAGATACGCAGTATTTT. Amino acids: CATSGVYNTDTQYF. This sequence joins TRBV24-1 and TRBJ2-3; D uncertain. Trimming cost V 5 bases and J 2 bases, with 10 bases left between them. CDR1 and CDR2 from the germline V gene are KGHDR and SFDVKD. The CDR3 extends over 14 amino acids.

The chain joins TRBV11-3 to TRBJ2-2, with 11 bases identical to TRBD2. Germline V gene data show CDR1 as SGHNT and CDR2 as YENEEA. The trim removed 6 bases at V and 4 bases at J, leaving 7 bases unmatched. The CDR3 spans 16 residues. The CDR3 loop is CASRKTGTSGTGELFF. CDR3 coding DNA: TGTGCCAGCAGAAAGACTGGGACTAGCGGCACCGGGGAGCTGTTTTTT.

This clonotype was detected only a few times. The chain combines TRBV6-5 with TRBJ2-1, with 7 bases that match TRBD2. The CDR3 totals 16 residues. The V gene end was trimmed by 0 bases and the J gene end by 5 bases; junction bases not matched to a gene: 7. Germline loops: CDR1 MNHEY, CDR2 SVGAGI. CDR3 coding DNA: TGTGCCAGCAGTTACTCCTGGCTAGCGGTAGACAATGAGCAGTTCTTC. Protein product: CASSYSWLAVDNEQFF.

The chain joins TRBV7-9 to TRBJ1-2, with 10 bases that match TRBD1. The J segment lost 7 bases and the V segment lost 2 bases, leaving 10 bases of the junction unmatched. CDR3 length: 16 residues. CDR1 is SEHNR, CDR2 FQNEAQ, per germline (reference sequence). CDR3 residues: CASSLRDRGFGGGYTF. In DNA, the CDR3 is TGTGCCAGCAGCTTAAGGGACAGGGGTTTTGGTGGTGGCTACACCTTC.

In this sample, this clonotype turned up many times. V is TRBV11-2 and J is TRBJ2-3; 10 nucleotides match TRBD2. V was clipped by 5 bases and J by 5 bases; unmatched bases: 7. CDR1 and CDR2 (germline): SGHAT, FQNNGV. This CDR3 has 15 amino acids. The DNA of the CDR3 is TGTGCCAGCAGCCAGAGCGGGAGGGCTTTAGATACGCAGTATTTT. Translation gives CASSQSGRALDTQYF.

The count of this clonotype is one. V usage is TRBV7-8 and J usage is TRBJ1-2; 9 nucleotides line up with TRBD1. Germline lookup yields CDR1 SGHVS and CDR2 FQNEAQ. Germline trimming cut 5 bases from V and 8 bases from J; bases unmatched to any gene: 9. The CDR3 is 14 amino acids. The CDR3 here is CASSRPGQGKGYTF. The CDR3 nucleotides are TGTGCCAGCAGCCGACCGGGACAGGGAAAAGGCTACACCTTC. Drawing the rest from reference TRBV7-8 and TRBJ1-2, the complete variable domain is GAGVSQSPRYKVAKRGQDVALRCDPISGHVSLFWYQQALGQGPEFLTYFQNEAQLDKSGLPSDRFFAERPEGSVSTLKIQRTQQEDSAVYLCASSRPGQGKGYTFGSGTRLTVV.

This clonotype has at least ten counts. The CDR3 DNA reads TGTGCCAGCAGCTTCGTAGCGGGAGGGGCTAACAATGAGCAGTTCTTC. Translation gives CASSFVAGGANNEQFF. The V gene is TRBV7-9, the J gene TRBJ2-1; 11 nucleotides align to TRBD2. CDR1 SEHNR and CDR2 FQNEAQ come from the germline V gene (reference sequence). V lost 3 bases and J lost 5; bases outside the gene matches: 6. The CDR3 spans 16 residues.